A selection of T cell receptor beta chains follows, all from one sample in a study of cytomegalovirus exposure and HLA in healthy donors. Sequencing was performed with immunoSEQ multiplex PCR; in TCRdb, only in-frame clones are kept and a portion is missing. Of 110,000 or so clones in the sample, 65% to 85% were seen once. Sequenced material: PBMCs. The receptor set was obtained from a woman in her 30s in good health and CMV-seropositive. Both conserved end residues are part of each CDR3. The D gene is left open where the match is weak. Clone size, where shown, is once, few, many, or a class for clones that have expanded.

>TRBV19|few|TRBJ2-1|TRBD2
CASRGTSGRSTYNEQFF
TGTGCCAGTAGGGGGACTAGCGGGAGATCAACCTACAATGAGCAGTTCTTC
>TRBV27|-|TRBJ2-5|TRBD2
CASSMVGIAGGEETQYF
TGTGCCAGCAGTATGGTGGGAATAGCGGGGGGCGAAGAGACCCAGTACTTC
>TRBV10-3|-|TRBJ2-7|-
CAISESRQGYEQYF
TGTGCCATCAGTGAGTCCCGTCAGGGCTACGAGCAGTACTTC
>TRBV27|-|TRBJ2-1|TRBD2
CASSLTASGYNEQFF
TGTGCCAGCAGTTTAACGGCTAGCGGATACAATGAGCAGTTCTTC
>TRBV7-6|-|TRBJ2-2|TRBD2
CASSAGLAATGELFF
TGTGCCAGCAGCGCCGGACTAGCAGCCACCGGGGAGCTGTTTTTT
>TRBV5-8|-|TRBJ2-4|TRBD1
CASSFGQGATVLYKNIQYF
TGTGCCAGCAGCTTTGGACAGGGGGCCACTGTGTTGTACAAAAACATTCAGTACTTC
>TRBV29-1|-|TRBJ2-6|-
CSVVDSRVAGANVLTF
TGCAGCGTTGTCGACAGCCGGGTTGCAGGGGCCAACGTCCTGACTTTC
>TRBV7-9|-|TRBJ1-5|-
CASSLGAQRPQHF
TGTGCCAGCAGCTTAGGGGCGCAAAGGCCCCAGCATTTT
>TRBV5-1|-|TRBJ2-7|TRBD2
CASSSLAGETYEQYF
TGCGCCAGCAGCTCCCTAGCGGGGGAAACCTACGAGCAGTACTTC
>TRBV18|-|TRBJ2-7|TRBD1
CASSPRTGGTISYEQYF
TGTGCCAGCTCACCGCGGACAGGGGGGACCATCTCCTACGAGCAGTACTTC
>TRBV10-3|-|TRBJ2-1|-
CATHSDNEQFF
TGTGCCACCCACAGTGACAATGAGCAGTTCTTC
>TRBV5-1|-|TRBJ2-1|-
CASSSLPSSYNEQFF
TGCGCCAGCAGCTCCCTACCGAGCTCCTACAATGAGCAGTTCTTC
>TRBV19|-|TRBJ1-2|-
CASSAKNGYTF
TGTGCCAGTAGCGCTAAGAATGGCTACACCTTC
>TRBV27|-|TRBJ1-2|TRBD1
CASSTTGTEANYGYTF
TGTGCCAGCAGTACCACCGGGACAGAAGCTAACTATGGCTACACCTTC
>TRBV10-3|-|TRBJ1-5|-
CAIRSGISNQPQHF
TGTGCCATCAGGTCGGGGATAAGCAATCAGCCCCAGCATTTT
>TRBV30|-|TRBJ1-2|TRBD1
CAWSGFQGEHYGYTF
TGTGCCTGGAGTGGATTTCAGGGGGAGCACTATGGCTACACCTTC